One T cell receptor (beta chain) is described in this entry. Its antigen is unidentified. CDR1 is MNHEY and CDR2 is SVGEGT in the germline V gene. The CDR3 loop spans 13 amino acids. The V end was cut by 6 bases, the J end by 0 bases, with 7 bases between. This specimen comes from a study of identical twins. Each CDR3 protein gets one entry after TCRdb re-called the 5' RACE reads with MiXCR. This table has some 440,000 distinct CDR3 sequences, less than 25% appearing once. Study-wide findings and caveats: Out-of-frame alpha sequences shared between twins exhibited an excess of low generation probability.

These data were also filed under a second study, of T cells expressing NK-cell markers.

The clonotype comes from a woman younger than 35 in good health. The chain couples TRBV6-2 or TRBV6-3 to TRBJ2-3; no reliable D call. The specimen was CD4+ T cells sorted from blood. CDR3 coding DNA: TGTGCCAGCAGGCGTCGGAGCACAGATACGCAGTATTTT. Amino acid sequence: CASRRRSTDTQYF.